These 12 T cell receptor beta chains were sequenced from one sample in a study of T cells in Graves' hyperthyroidism and ophthalmopathy. The investigators amplified TCR beta CDR3 regions from RNA transcripts. The TCR CDR3 first-round RT-PCR relied on the HTBI primer set. TCRdb reprocessed the multiplex PCR reads via MiXCR and lists one record per CDR3 protein. The sample has roughly 420,000 distinct CDR3 sequences, around 15% seen once. Sequenced material: blood. These receptors all stem from a woman aged 18-29 years with Graves' hyperthyroidism.

V is TRBV2 and J is TRBJ2-3; the D gene is possibly TRBD2 (6 bases). The germline V and J ends were trimmed by 0 bases and 0 bases, with 13 bases remaining between them. The CDR3 is made up of 17 amino acids. Germline V lookup: CDR1 SNHLY, CDR2 FYNNEI. Here the CDR3 reads CASSEAGIADSTDTQYF. CDR3 DNA sequence: TGTGCCAGCAGTGAAGCGGGGATAGCGGACAGCACAGATACGCAGTATTTT.

This clonotype has at least ten counts. V usage is TRBV7-9 and J usage is TRBJ1-1; D unresolved. CDR1 is SEHNR, CDR2 FQNEAQ, per germline (reference sequence). V dropped 4 bases and J dropped 1 base, with 7 bases sitting between them. The CDR3 is 13 amino acids. The CDR3 coding sequence is TGTGCCAGCAGCTCACAATGGAACACTGAAGCTTTCTTT. This gives the protein CASSSQWNTEAFF.

J is TRBJ1-1 and V is TRBV7-9, with a tentative D call TRBD1 (6 bases). This CDR3 is built from 14 residues. With 6 bases removed from V and 6 bases from J, the gap between germline ends came to 17 bases. Germline V CDR1 and CDR2: SEHNR, FQNEAQ (reference sequence). This CDR3 is CASRQGSTVAEAFF. CDR3 DNA: TGTGCCAGCAGACAGGGAAGTACGGTTGCTGAAGCTTTCTTT.

This clonotype was detected many times. V is TRBV11-1 and J is TRBJ2-5; tentative D call: TRBD2 (5 bases). The germline CDR1 and CDR2 sequences are SGHAT and FQDESV (reference sequence). CDR3 length equals 15 residues. The V end was cut by 3 bases, the J end by 5 bases, with 16 bases between. For the CDR3, the DNA is TGTGCCAGCAGCTTTGGTTCGGGGAGAGAGGAGACCCAGTACTTC. Its protein is CASSFGSGREETQYF.

This clonotype turned up a few times. V usage is TRBV2 and J usage is TRBJ2-2; D not certain. The V gene's germline CDR1 is SNHLY and CDR2 FYNNEI. CDR3 length: 14 residues. V dropped 3 bases and J dropped 2 bases, with 7 bases sitting between them. As DNA, the CDR3 is TGTGCCAGCAGTGAGAGTAGAAACACCGGGGAGCTGTTTTTT. This gives the protein CASSESRNTGELFF.

This clonotype was observed many times. As DNA, the CDR3 is TGCAGTGCCAACGGACTGGCCCAAGAGACCCAGTACTTC. Encoded protein: CSANGLAQETQYF. The V gene is TRBV20-1, the J gene TRBJ2-5; possibly TRBD2 for D (5 bases). Trimming shortened V by 6 bases and J by 1 base, and 12 bases separated the two germline ends. CDR3 size: 13 residues. Germline CDR1 and CDR2: DFQATT and SNEGSKA (reference sequence).

The V call is TRBV20-1, the J call TRBJ1-2; D is ambiguous. Germline V lookup: CDR1 DFQATT, CDR2 SNEGSKA (reference sequence). CDR3 length: 10 amino acids. CDR3: CSAGSGGYTF. The CDR3 nucleotides are TGCAGCGCGGGTTCGGGTGGCTACACCTTC.

This clonotype was seen at least ten times. The chain combines TRBV27 with TRBJ1-2, with a weak D call TRBD1 (5 bases). Trimming removed 6 bases from V and 4 bases from J, with 15 bases in between. The germline gives CDR1 MNHEY, CDR2 SMNVEV (reference sequence). The CDR3 is 14 amino acids. This chain's CDR3 is CASRKPGPGYGYTF. CDR3 coding DNA: TGTGCCAGCAGAAAACCGGGACCGGGCTATGGCTACACCTTC.

The chain couples TRBV10-3 to TRBJ1-5; 8 nucleotides match TRBD1. Germline trimming cut 8 bases from V and 5 bases from J; bases unmatched to any gene: 11. Germline CDR1 and CDR2: ENHRY and SYGVKD. There are 15 residues in the CDR3. The CDR3 spells CAISERGQEHQPQHF. The CDR3 nucleotides read TGTGCCATCTCAGAACGGGGACAGGAGCATCAGCCCCAGCATTTT.

This clonotype was detected only a few times. V gene TRBV30 combines with J gene TRBJ2-7; possibly TRBD1 for D (6 bases). Looked up from germline, CDR1 is GTSNPN and CDR2 is SVGIG (reference sequence). This CDR3 is built from 14 residues. Trimming pared 3 bases from V and 4 bases from J, leaving 16 bases between. Here the CDR3 reads CAWSLTQGPYEQYF. As DNA, the CDR3 is TGTGCCTGGAGCCTAACCCAGGGGCCGTACGAGCAGTACTTC.

On this clonotype itself: A much larger clone sits a single nucleotide away, making a read error possible. The chain links TRBV27 to TRBJ2-7; D is perhaps TRBD1 (6 bases). The J call may be mistaken, given a closer DNA end match to TRBJ2-1. The CDR3 contains 15 residues. Looked up from germline, CDR1 is MNHEY and CDR2 is SMNVEV (reference sequence). The CDR3 sequence is CASSLLGRGSYEQFF. CDR3 in DNA: TGTGCCAGCAGTTTATTGGGCAGGGGCTCCTACGAGCAGTTCTTC.

This clonotype came up many times. This chain links TRBV30 with TRBJ2-3; possibly TRBD1 for D (5 bases). Trimming pared 4 bases from V and 2 bases from J, leaving 22 bases between. The CDR3 loop spans 17 amino acids. Germline V gives CDR1 GTSNPN, CDR2 SVGIG (reference sequence). The CDR3 bases are TGTGCCTGGAACGATGTAATGGGGCGCGTGAACACAGATACGCAGTATTTT. Encoded protein: CAWNDVMGRVNTDTQYF.